This TCR beta chain was recovered during a study of neurological immune-mediated disorders. Broader study findings: Clinical features showed no association with the multiple sclerosis repertoire cluster, and MRI features showed none either. On phylogenetic grouping, the repertoires of 18 of 34 multiple sclerosis patients fell within one related-CDR3 cluster, constituting a possible signature.

TCRdb itself ran the 5' RACE reads through MiXCR, one entry per CDR3 protein. This sample has 55,000 to 65,000 distinct CDR3 sequences; 3% to 4% occur once, and the top ten carry less than 2.5%. This clonotype was seen repeatedly, ten times or more. Its antigen remains unknown. The CDR3 length is 13 residues. The germline CDR1 and CDR2 sequences are DFQATT and SNEGSKA (reference sequence). V gave up 6 bases and J gave up 2 bases; unmatched junction bases: 4. The chain uses TRBV20-1 and TRBJ1-5; TRBD1 agrees at 7 bases. The TCR was taken from a woman between 45 and 65 years old with multiple sclerosis. The sample was PBMCs. The CDR3 DNA is TGCAGTGCGGGCGGACAGGGCAATCAGCCCCAGCATTTT. Amino acid sequence: CSAGGQGNQPQHF.